A selection of T cell receptor beta chains follows, all from one sample in a study of T cells in Graves' hyperthyroidism and ophthalmopathy. TCRdb recomputed calls from the multiplex PCR reads with MiXCR, one row per CDR3 protein. Altogether approximately 520,000 distinct CDR3 sequences are present, less than 25% being singletons, with the ten largest covering 26%. Material for sequencing was blood. The receptors were sampled from a man aged 18-30 years with Graves' hyperthyroidism. Each CDR3 is given with its conserved first and last residue. The D gene is left open where the match is weak. The size of a clone is reported for some rows only, either as once, few or many, or as a class for expanded clones.

length: 16; size: -; V: TRBV24-1; D: -; J: TRBJ1-2; DNA: TGTGCCACCAGTGACCCACCGGGCCGAAAAAACGTGGGCTACACCTTC; CDR3: CATSDPPGRKNVGYTF
length: 14; size: many; V: TRBV7-2; D: -; J: TRBJ1-1; DNA: TGTGCCAGCAGCTTTGGGAGCCGAGCACCTGAAGCTTTCTTT; CDR3: CASSFGSRAPEAFF
length: 13; size: -; V: TRBV28; D: -; J: TRBJ1-1; DNA: TGTGGCAGCAGTTCTACGCGGAACACTGAAGCTTTCTTT; CDR3: CGSSSTRNTEAFF
length: 15; size: many; V: TRBV6-2/TRBV6-3; D: TRBD1; J: TRBJ1-5; DNA: TGTGCCAGCACCTATTCGGACAGGGGAAATCAGCCCCAGCATTTT; CDR3: CASTYSDRGNQPQHF
length: 17; size: -; V: TRBV25-1; D: TRBD2; J: TRBJ2-7; DNA: TGTGCCAGCAGTGAAACCCACTTCTTAGCGGGAGTGTACGAGCAGTACTTC; CDR3: CASSETHFLAGVYEQYF
length: 14; size: many; V: TRBV7-8; D: -; J: TRBJ2-6; DNA: TGTGCCAGCAGCTCCCGGGTTGGGGCCAACGTCCTGACTTTC; CDR3: CASSSRVGANVLTF
length: 15; size: few; V: TRBV4-1; D: -; J: TRBJ1-2; DNA: TGCGCCAGCAGCCAGCACCGGGACTATTCGAGTGGCTACACCTTC; CDR3: CASSQHRDYSSGYTF
length: 16; size: -; V: TRBV28; D: TRBD1; J: TRBJ1-5; DNA: TGTGCCAGCAGACCCAAAGGACAGGGGGCTTATCAGCCCCAGCATTTT; CDR3: CASRPKGQGAYQPQHF
length: 12; size: -; V: TRBV20-1; D: -; J: TRBJ2-5; DNA: TGCAGTGCTAGAGATTTGAGGGAGACCCAGTACTTC; CDR3: CSARDLRETQYF
length: 15; size: many; V: TRBV6-5; D: TRBD1; J: TRBJ1-2; DNA: TGTGCCAGCAGTTACGCAGGGGGCTCGGGCTATGGCTACACCTTC; CDR3: CASSYAGGSGYGYTF
length: 13; size: many; V: TRBV7-6; D: -; J: TRBJ2-2; DNA: TGTGCCAGCAGCTTAGCGGGGAGCGGGGAGCTGTTTTTT; CDR3: CASSLAGSGELFF
length: 13; size: many; V: TRBV20-1; D: -; J: TRBJ1-1; DNA: TGCAGTGCTAGACTGGCACCTGTACTCCAAGCTTTCTTT; CDR3: CSARLAPVLQAFF
length: 21; size: few; V: TRBV5-1; D: TRBD2; J: TRBJ2-2; DNA: TGCGCCAGCAGCTCGCCTGCCCCAGGACTAGCGGGGGCCCCGGGCACCGGGGAGCTGTTTTTT; CDR3: CASSSPAPGLAGAPGTGELFF
length: 13; size: many; V: TRBV6-5; D: -; J: TRBJ2-7; DNA: TGTGCCAGCAGTTACAGGGGTCGCCACGAGCAGTACTTC; CDR3: CASSYRGRHEQYF
length: 14; size: -; V: TRBV5-5; D: -; J: TRBJ1-2; DNA: TGTGCCAGCAGCTTAGGTCAGGGTTGCTATGGCTACACCTTC; CDR3: CASSLGQGCYGYTF
length: 13; size: -; V: TRBV12-3/TRBV12-4; D: -; J: TRBJ2-5; DNA: TGTGCCAGCAGCTGGGGTACTGGGGAGACCCAGTACTTC; CDR3: CASSWGTGETQYF
length: 18; size: many; V: TRBV12-5; D: -; J: TRBJ1-5; DNA: TGTGCTAGTGGTTTGGTACCAGGGTTGGAGTATAGCAATCAGCCCCAGCATTTT; CDR3: CASGLVPGLEYSNQPQHF
length: 12; size: -; V: TRBV25-1; D: -; J: TRBJ2-7; DNA: TGTGCCAGCAGTGAACATGCCCTGAGACAGTACTTC; CDR3: CASSEHALRQYF
length: 16; size: few; V: TRBV10-3; D: TRBD1; J: TRBJ1-2; DNA: TGTGCCATCAGTGAAGAACCACAGGGGCTGCCCTATGGCTACACCTTC; CDR3: CAISEEPQGLPYGYTF
length: 13; size: many; V: TRBV19; D: -; J: TRBJ1-1; DNA: TGTGCCAGTAGTATAGATGGTGACACTGAAGCTTTCTTT; CDR3: CASSIDGDTEAFF
length: 15; size: -; V: TRBV30; D: TRBD2; J: TRBJ2-7; DNA: TGTGCCTGGAACGAGCGGGGGCCTTTCGACTTCGAGCAGTACTTC; CDR3: CAWNERGPFDFEQYF
length: 13; size: many; V: TRBV2; D: -; J: TRBJ1-1; DNA: TGTGCCAGCCCCGGGGGGGTGAACACTGAAGCTTTCTTT; CDR3: CASPGGVNTEAFF
length: 13; size: few; V: TRBV6-5; D: -; J: TRBJ2-5; DNA: TGTGCCAGCAGTTCTTACGCGATGGAGACCCAGTACTTC; CDR3: CASSSYAMETQYF
length: 17; size: many; V: TRBV6-1; D: -; J: TRBJ1-6; DNA: TGTGCCAGCAGTGAAGTCCCTCGCCGGGACAAGGGTTCGCCCCTCCACTTT; CDR3: CASSEVPRRDKGSPLHF